This TCR beta chain stems from a study of blood T cell repertoires in COVID-19. The CDR3 totals 15 residues. Germline V gene data show CDR1 as ENHRY and CDR2 as SYGVKD. V was trimmed by 6 bases and J by 4 bases, leaving 15 bases between them. As originally analysed: Reference gene primer amplification in the assay estimated nucleated cell counts. The data were produced by immunoSEQ multiplex PCR, yet TCRdb's version contains in-frame clones alone and is incomplete. The V and J calls and clone size are taken from that table; D and trimming were inferred from the DNA. This table has roughly 200,000 clones, less than 85% appearing once.

This rearrangement joins TRBV10-3 to TRBJ2-2; tentative D call: TRBD1 (6 bases). Sequenced sample: peripheral blood. The clonotype originates from a middle-aged man who had recovered from COVID-19. In nucleotides, the CDR3 is TGTGCCATCAGCACCGGGACATGGGGCACCGGGGAGCTGTTTTTT. Protein: CAISTGTWGTGELFF.